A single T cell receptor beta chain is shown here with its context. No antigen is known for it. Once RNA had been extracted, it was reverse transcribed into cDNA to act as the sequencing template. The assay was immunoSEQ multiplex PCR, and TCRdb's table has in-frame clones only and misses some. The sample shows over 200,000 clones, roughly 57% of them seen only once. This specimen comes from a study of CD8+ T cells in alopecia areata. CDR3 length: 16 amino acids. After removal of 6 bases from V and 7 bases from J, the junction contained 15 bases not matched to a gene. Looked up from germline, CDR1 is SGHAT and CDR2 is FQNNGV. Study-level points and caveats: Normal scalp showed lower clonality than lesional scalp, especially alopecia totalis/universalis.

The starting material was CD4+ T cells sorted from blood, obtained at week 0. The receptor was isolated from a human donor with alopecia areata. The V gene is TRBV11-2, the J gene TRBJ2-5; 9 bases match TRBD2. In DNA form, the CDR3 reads TGTGCCAGCAGGCTTGCGGGAGGGCGAGATCAGGGGACCCAGTACTTC. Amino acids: CASRLAGGRDQGTQYF.